The rows below give T cell receptor beta chains drawn from one sample of a study of T cell responses to AZD1222 COVID-19 vaccine. Clones were read by immunoSEQ multiplex PCR, and TCRdb kept only the in-frame ones, dropping some. This table has tens of thousands of clones, 80% to 95% appearing once. Sequenced material: peripheral blood, taken on day 0 of MenACWY control vaccination. These receptors all stem from an adult in good health. The CDR3 runs from the conserved cysteine through the conserved F or W. The D gene is left open where the match is weak. Clone size, where shown, is once, few, many, or a class for clones that have expanded.

D gene	V gene	clone size	J gene	CDR3 DNA	CDR3 protein
-	TRBV11-3	-	TRBJ2-1	TGTGCCAGCAGCTTAAGGGTAGGGGAGCAGTTCTTC	CASSLRVGEQFF
TRBD2	TRBV7-2	-	TRBJ2-5	TGTGCCAGCAGCCTCACCTCTAGCGGACAAGAGACCCAGTACTTC	CASSLTSSGQETQYF
-	TRBV19	-	TRBJ2-3	TGTGCCACACTGGGAGATTCTAAGGTCACAGATACGCAGTATTTT	CATLGDSKVTDTQYF
TRBD1	TRBV12-3/TRBV12-4	-	TRBJ1-1	TGTGCCAGCAGTCAGACAGGGGTCACTGAAGCTTTCTTT	CASSQTGVTEAFF
TRBD1	TRBV27	-	TRBJ1-2	TGTGCCAGCAGTTTATCCGGGACAGGGCGAGGGGGCTACACCTTC	CASSLSGTGRGGYTF
-	TRBV21-1	-	TRBJ1-1	TGTGCCAGCAGCTGTTCGGGGCCTAGCGACACTGAAGCTTTCTTT	CASSCSGPSDTEAFF
-	TRBV3-1/TRBV3-2	-	TRBJ2-3	TGTGCCAGCAGCCTACTAGCAGATACGCAGTATTTT	CASSLLADTQYF
-	TRBV24-1	-	TRBJ1-5	TGTGCCACCAGTGATTCGACAGAAAGTCGGCCCCAGCATTTT	CATSDSTESRPQHF
TRBD2	TRBV7-2	-	TRBJ2-7	TGTGCCAGCAGCAGACTAGCGGGAGAAAGCGAGCAGTACTTC	CASSRLAGESEQYF
-	TRBV9	-	TRBJ1-3	TGTGCCAGCAGCTTACGGGACCTCTCCAGCTCTGGAAACACCATATATTTT	CASSLRDLSSSGNTIYF
TRBD2	TRBV3-1/TRBV3-2	-	TRBJ2-1	TGTGCCAGCAGCCAAGATCTGGGCAGCGGGGCGTACAATGAGCAGTTCTTC	CASSQDLGSGAYNEQFF
TRBD2	TRBV7-6	-	TRBJ2-3	TGTGCCAGCAGCTTAGCGGGCGGCCTAGCGGCTAGCACAGATACGCAGTATTTT	CASSLAGGLAASTDTQYF
-	TRBV2	-	TRBJ2-7	TGTGCCAGCAACCAGGGAAACTACGAGCAGTACTTC	CASNQGNYEQYF
-	TRBV28	-	TRBJ1-2	TGTGCCAGCAGTTTCGACAGTCCCTATGGCTACACCTTC	CASSFDSPYGYTF
TRBD1	TRBV12-5	-	TRBJ1-1	TGTGCTGGCTCCGGGACAGGGGGCACTGAAGCTTTCTTT	CAGSGTGGTEAFF
-	TRBV6-5	-	TRBJ1-1	TGTGCCAGCAAGCTGCGGGCGCGGAACACTGAAGCTTTCTTT	CASKLRARNTEAFF
-	TRBV11-2	-	TRBJ1-2	TGTGCCAGCAGCACTTCGATGGGCATAGGACATGGCTACACCTTC	CASSTSMGIGHGYTF
TRBD1	TRBV3-1/TRBV3-2	-	TRBJ1-2	TGTGCCAGCAGCCAAGGTCGCAAGGGGGCCAGGGTAAGTTACGGCTACACCTTC	CASSQGRKGARVSYGYTF
-	TRBV28	-	TRBJ2-2	TGTGCCAGCAGTTTCATGCCGAACACCGGGGAGCTGTTTTTT	CASSFMPNTGELFF
TRBD2	TRBV29-1	few	TRBJ2-1	TGCAGCGTTCGAACTAGCGGGAGTCGGGGGGAGCAGTTCTTC	CSVRTSGSRGEQFF
-	TRBV5-6	-	TRBJ2-7	TGTGCCAGCAGCTCGGACTCATTATACGAGCAGTACTTC	CASSSDSLYEQYF
-	TRBV5-6	-	TRBJ2-2	TGTGCCAGCAGCTTCTTTGCCATGAACACCGGGGAGCTGTTTTTT	CASSFFAMNTGELFF
TRBD2	TRBV29-1	-	TRBJ2-1	TGCAGCGTTGAAGGGCGCCTAGCGGGAGGAAGGCAATACAATGAGCAGTTCTTC	CSVEGRLAGGRQYNEQFF
-	TRBV6-2/TRBV6-3	-	TRBJ1-2	TGTGCCAGCAGTGATCCGACACGGGCTGCCTATGGCTACACCTTC	CASSDPTRAAYGYTF
-	TRBV3-1/TRBV3-2	-	TRBJ2-1	TGTGCCAGCAGCCAAGATCAGAGATGGAACAATGAGCAGTTCTTC	CASSQDQRWNNEQFF
-	TRBV6-5	-	TRBJ1-3	TGTGCCAGCAGTTACTCAGGGCTCCAAGGAAACACCATATATTTT	CASSYSGLQGNTIYF
-	TRBV25-1	-	TRBJ2-7	TGTGCCAGCAGTGCCTACCGTGCGGGACCCTACGAGCAGTACTTC	CASSAYRAGPYEQYF
-	TRBV29-1	-	TRBJ1-1	TGCAGCGTTGGGGGCAGGGCGAACACTGAAGCTTTCTTT	CSVGGRANTEAFF
TRBD1	TRBV7-8	-	TRBJ2-7	TGTGCCAGCAGCTCTCCGGACAGGGCCACCTACGAGCAGTACTTC	CASSSPDRATYEQYF
TRBD1	TRBV6-5	-	TRBJ2-7	TGTGCCAGCAGGGAGACAGGGGGCGACTACGAGCAGTACTTC	CASRETGGDYEQYF
-	TRBV15	-	TRBJ1-1	TGTGCCACCAGCCGTTCCGTCGGAGACACTGAAGCTTTCTTT	CATSRSVGDTEAFF
-	TRBV9	once	TRBJ1-6	TGTGCCAGCAGCCCTAAGTGGGGACGGACTAATTCACCCCTCCACTTT	CASSPKWGRTNSPLHF
TRBD2	TRBV10-2	-	TRBJ2-5	TGCGCCAGCAGTGAGGGCGGACTAGCGGCCCAAGAGACCCAGTACTTC	CASSEGGLAAQETQYF
TRBD2	TRBV4-2	-	TRBJ2-1	TGTGCCAGCAGCCCGTTGGCCCGTAGTAGCGGGAGGCCCCACTCCTACAATGAGCAGTTCTTC	CASSPLARSSGRPHSYNEQFF
-	TRBV10-3	-	TRBJ2-7	TGTGCCATCAGTGCTGGAAGCGGCAGCTCCTACGAGCAGTACTTC	CAISAGSGSSYEQYF
TRBD2	TRBV3-1/TRBV3-2	-	TRBJ2-3	TGTGCCAGCAGCGGGTGGGTAGCGGGAGCAACAGATACGCAGTATTTT	CASSGWVAGATDTQYF
-	TRBV19	medium-sized	TRBJ2-1	TGTGCCAGTAGACCCGGGACTGGATACAATGAGCAGTTCTTC	CASRPGTGYNEQFF
-	TRBV9	-	TRBJ1-6	TGTGCCAGCAGCGTACTTTCAGGGGCCAATTCACCCCTCCACTTT	CASSVLSGANSPLHF
TRBD2	TRBV29-1	once	TRBJ2-5	TGCAGCGTTGTCAGACTAGCGGGAGGTCCGATGGGAGAGACCCAGTACTTC	CSVVRLAGGPMGETQYF
TRBD1	TRBV29-1	-	TRBJ1-2	TGCAGCGTTCGTACACAGGGGGCTGGAGGCTACACCTTC	CSVRTQGAGGYTF
-	TRBV7-9	-	TRBJ1-2	TGTGCCAGCAGCTTAGCAGCTCAGACGTCTAACTATGGCTACACCTTC	CASSLAAQTSNYGYTF
-	TRBV28	few	TRBJ1-1	TGTGCCAGCATCCCCTGGACGGATATGAACACTGAAGCTTTCTTT	CASIPWTDMNTEAFF
TRBD2	TRBV4-1	-	TRBJ2-7	TGCGCCAGCAGCCAAGTAGCGGGAGGTAGTTACGAGCAGTACTTC	CASSQVAGGSYEQYF